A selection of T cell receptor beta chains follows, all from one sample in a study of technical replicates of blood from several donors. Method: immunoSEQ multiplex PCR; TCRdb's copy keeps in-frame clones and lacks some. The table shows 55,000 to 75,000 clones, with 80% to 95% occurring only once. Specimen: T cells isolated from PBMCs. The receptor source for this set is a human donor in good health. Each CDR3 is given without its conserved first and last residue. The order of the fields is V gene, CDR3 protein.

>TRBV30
AWSPLELNTEAF
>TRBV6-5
ASSLRGGEQF
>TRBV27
ASSIRTATNEKLF
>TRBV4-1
ASRADRQNTEAF
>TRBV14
ASSQLWNTEAF
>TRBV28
ASSQETYLGNTIY
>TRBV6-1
ASTKGQGYTEAF
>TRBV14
ASSQGSYEQY
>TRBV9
ASSVNTGELF
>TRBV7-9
ASSLAGREDEKLF
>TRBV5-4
ASSVTGGSGQPQH
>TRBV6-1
ASSVTVGVNEQF
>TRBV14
ASSQAGLHSGANVLT
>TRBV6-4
ASRRQGSDTQY
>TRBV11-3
ASSLKGNEQF
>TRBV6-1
ASNNRYTGELF
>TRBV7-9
ATGTGDREQY
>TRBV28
ASNYLYSNQPQH
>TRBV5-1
ASSLGSGNAVNEQF
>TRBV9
ASSATGANYGYT
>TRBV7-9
ASTRHSGSYNEQF
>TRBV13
ASSPDRENTEAF
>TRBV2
AIIRTDNYEQY
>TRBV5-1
ASSFQETQY
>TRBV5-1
ASSFGLGTVRGEEQY
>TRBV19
ASSIEGGADYGYT
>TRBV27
ASRGRPAYEQY
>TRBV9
ASSVSTTQETQY
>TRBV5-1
ASSLYGYTDTQY
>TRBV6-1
ASSTRTEGYGYT
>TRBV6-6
ASSLGLAVYEQY
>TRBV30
AWNRVPGKETQY
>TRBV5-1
ASSWRGASETQY
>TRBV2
ASKDRASGIDEQF
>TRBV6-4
ASSDSETDDQETQY
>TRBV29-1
SVRTGAAYEQY
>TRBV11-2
ASSLDHAGEQF
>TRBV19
ASSTGGGGYEQY
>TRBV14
ASSHDRGFVDNEQF
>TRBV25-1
ASSPIQGWTEAF
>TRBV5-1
ASSLVAGEKLF
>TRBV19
ASSIAGLRGDEQY
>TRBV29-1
SVALAGGLTDTQY
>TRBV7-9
ATREGTGANVLT
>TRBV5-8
ASSLGTGAGNTIY
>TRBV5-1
ASSLSGTEAF
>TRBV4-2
ASSQERARADGYT
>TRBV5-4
ASSLEGTGSYGYT
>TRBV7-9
ASRSTRAGANVLT
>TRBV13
ASSIDRGPYEQY
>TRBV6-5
ASSYAAVGLNTEAF
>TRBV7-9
ASSLGLAGYEQY
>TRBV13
ASSPGAEQY